This passage covers 9 T cell receptor beta chains from one sample sequenced in a study of blood T cell repertoires in COVID-19. Method: immunoSEQ multiplex PCR; TCRdb's copy keeps in-frame clones and lacks some. Of approximately 97,000 clones listed, about 87% are singletons. The sample comprised peripheral blood. These receptors were obtained from a man aged 50 to 60 with active or convalescent COVID-19.

This chain uses TRBV6-5 with TRBJ1-1; D is undetermined. The germline CDR1 and CDR2 sequences are MNHEY and SVGAGI. Trimming removed 0 bases from V and 4 bases from J, with 12 bases in between. The CDR3 totals 15 residues. The CDR3 DNA sequence: TGTGCCAGCAGTTACTCGATGCCATCGCGCACTGAAGCTTTCTTT. This sequence encodes CASSYSMPSRTEAFF.

V gene TRBV3-1 (or the pseudogene TRBV3-2) combines with J gene TRBJ1-1, with a possible D match to TRBD1 (6 bases). The CDR3 sequence is 14 residues long. Germline-derived CDR1 and CDR2 are LGHDT and YNNKEL (reference sequence). V lost 4 bases and J 3 bases, leaving 12 bases between the germline ends. CDR3 region: CASSLSGVDTEAFF. CDR3 bases: TGTGCCAGCAGCCTTTCAGGGGTAGACACTGAAGCTTTCTTT.

The chain links TRBV5-5 to TRBJ1-2, with 9 bases aligning to TRBD1. The V and J ends lost 1 base and 3 bases, in that order; junction bases with no gene match: 7. This CDR3 is 16 amino acids long. CDR1 is SGHKS and CDR2 is YYEKEE in the germline V gene (reference sequence). The CDR3: CASSLWGTGMDYGYTF. DNA of the CDR3: TGTGCCAGCAGCTTGTGGGGGACAGGGATGGACTATGGCTACACCTTC. Full variable domain (outside the CDR3, taken from reference TRBV5-5 and TRBJ1-2): DAGVTQSPTHLIKTRGQQVTLRCSPISGHKSVSWYQQVLGQGPQFIFQYYEKEERGRGNFPDRFSARQFPNYSSELNVNALLLGDSALYLCASSLWGTGMDYGYTFGSGTRLTVV.

The chain carries TRBV7-9 and TRBJ1-4; D possibly corresponds to TRBD1 (5 bases). Per the germline V gene, CDR1 is SEHNR and CDR2 is FQNEAQ (reference sequence). The CDR3 is made up of 14 amino acids. V lost 5 bases and J lost 3, with 10 bases in between. The CDR3 region has the DNA TGTGCCAGCAGCCTGACAGAATCTAATGAAAAACTGTTTTTT. Translation gives CASSLTESNEKLFF.

The J gene is TRBJ2-3, the V gene TRBV15, with 8 bases that match TRBD2. CDR3 length: 17 residues. Germline V gene data show CDR1 as LNHNV and CDR2 as YYDKDF (reference sequence). V lost 3 bases to trimming and J lost 1 base; unmatched junction nucleotides: 9. The CDR3 reads CATSSPGGGPRTDTQYF. Written as DNA, the CDR3 is TGTGCCACCAGCAGCCCGGGAGGGGGTCCCCGCACAGATACGCAGTATTTT.

The chain couples TRBV19 to TRBJ2-5; a weak D match, TRBD1 (6 bases). Germline CDR1 and CDR2: LNHDA and SQIVND (reference sequence). The CDR3 is 16 amino acids. V was cut by 3 bases and J by 4 bases, with 18 bases left in between. Here the CDR3 reads CASSMIGGLSGETQYF. CDR3 in DNA: TGTGCCAGTAGTATGATTGGGGGCCTGAGCGGAGAGACCCAGTACTTC. The whole variable domain, remainder taken from reference TRBV19 and TRBJ2-5, is DGGITQSPKYLFRKEGQNVTLSCEQNLNHDAMYWYRQDPGQGLRLIYYSQIVNDFQKGDIAEGYSVSREKKESFPLTVTSAQKNPTAFYLCASSMIGGLSGETQYFGPGTRLLVL.

The V gene is TRBV19, the J gene TRBJ2-1; D is ambiguous. V was shortened by 5 bases and J by 5 bases, with 7 bases between the two germline ends. Germline V CDR1 and CDR2: LNHDA, SQIVND (reference sequence). The CDR3 runs 12 residues. The chain's CDR3 is CASSFADNEQFF. The CDR3 DNA reads TGTGCCAGTAGTTTCGCAGACAATGAGCAGTTCTTC.

J is TRBJ2-3 and V is TRBV6-5; D perhaps matches TRBD2 (5 bases). CDR3 length equals 14 residues. Germline CDR1 and CDR2: MNHEY and SVGAGI. V was shortened by 8 bases and J by 0 bases, with 12 bases between the two germline ends. CDR3 sequence: CASADGISTDTQYF. CDR3 nucleotides: TGTGCCAGCGCCGACGGGATAAGCACAGATACGCAGTATTTT.

The rearrangement joins TRBV19 to TRBJ1-1, with 9 bases lining up with TRBD1. This CDR3 is 14 amino acids long. CDR1 is LNHDA, CDR2 SQIVND, per germline (reference sequence). The V gene end was trimmed by 5 bases and the J gene end by 5 bases; junction bases not matched to a gene: 6. CDR3 DNA: TGTGCCAGTAGTGCTCAGACAGGGGGGACTGAAGCTTTCTTT. Its protein product is CASSAQTGGTEAFF.